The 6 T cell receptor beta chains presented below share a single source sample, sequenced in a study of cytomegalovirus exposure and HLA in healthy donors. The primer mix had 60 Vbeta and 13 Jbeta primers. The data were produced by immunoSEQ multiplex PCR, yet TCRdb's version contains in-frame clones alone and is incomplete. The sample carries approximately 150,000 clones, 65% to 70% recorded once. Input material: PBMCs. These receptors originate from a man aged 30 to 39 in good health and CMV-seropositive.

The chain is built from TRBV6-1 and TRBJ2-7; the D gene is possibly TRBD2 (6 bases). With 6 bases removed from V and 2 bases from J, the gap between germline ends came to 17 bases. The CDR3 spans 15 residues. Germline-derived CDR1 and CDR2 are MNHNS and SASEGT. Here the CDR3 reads CASRAKLALPYEQYF. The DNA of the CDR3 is TGTGCCAGCAGGGCCAAGCTAGCGCTACCCTACGAGCAGTACTTC.

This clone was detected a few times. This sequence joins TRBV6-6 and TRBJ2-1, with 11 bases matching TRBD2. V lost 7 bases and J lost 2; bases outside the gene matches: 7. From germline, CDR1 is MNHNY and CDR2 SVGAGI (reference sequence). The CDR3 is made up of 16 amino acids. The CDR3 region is CASMEGTSGPYNEQFF. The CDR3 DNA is TGTGCCAGCATGGAAGGGACTAGCGGCCCCTACAATGAGCAGTTCTTC.

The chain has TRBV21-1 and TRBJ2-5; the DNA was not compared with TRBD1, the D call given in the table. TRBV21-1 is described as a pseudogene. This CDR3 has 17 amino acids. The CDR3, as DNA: TGTGCCAGCAGCAAAGCGCGAGTGACAAGGGGGCTGGAGACCCAGTACTTC. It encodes CASSKARVTRGLETQYF.

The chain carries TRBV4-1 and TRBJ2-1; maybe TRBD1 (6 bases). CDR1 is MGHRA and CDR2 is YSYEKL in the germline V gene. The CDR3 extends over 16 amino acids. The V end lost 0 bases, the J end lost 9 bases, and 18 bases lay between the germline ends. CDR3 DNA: TGCGCCAGCAGCCAAGATCTGGGCCGTCTCAGGGGTGAGCAGTTCTTC. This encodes CASSQDLGRLRGEQFF.

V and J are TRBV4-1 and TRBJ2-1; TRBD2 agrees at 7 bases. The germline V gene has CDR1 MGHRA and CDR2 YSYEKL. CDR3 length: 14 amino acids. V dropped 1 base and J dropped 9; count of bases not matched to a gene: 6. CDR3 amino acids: CASSQVGGTSEQFF. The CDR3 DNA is TGCGCCAGCAGCCAAGTGGGGGGGACCAGTGAGCAGTTCTTC.

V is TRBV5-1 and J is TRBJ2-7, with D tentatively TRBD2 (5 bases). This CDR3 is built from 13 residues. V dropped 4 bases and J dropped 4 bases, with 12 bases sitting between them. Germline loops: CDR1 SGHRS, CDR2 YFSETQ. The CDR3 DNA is TGCGCCAGCAGCCCCGAGGACTTGTACGAGCAGTACTTC. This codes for CASSPEDLYEQYF. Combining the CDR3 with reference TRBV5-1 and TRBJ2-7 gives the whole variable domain KAGVTQTPRYLIKTRGQQVTLSCSPISGHRSVSWYQQTPGQGLQFLFEYFSETQRNKGNFPGRFSGRQFSNSRSEMNVSTLELGDSALYLCASSPEDLYEQYFGPGTRLTVT.